The 27 T cell receptor beta chains presented below share a single source sample, sequenced in a study of PD-1 blockade in classical Hodgkin lymphoma. Brentuximab vedotin exposure varied among the patients, all of whom had relapsed after autologous stem cell transplantation. Here immunoSEQ multiplex PCR was the method, and the copy in TCRdb shows in-frame clones only, minus some. The sample includes about 84,000 clones, about nine tenths of them seen just once. The sample in question was peripheral blood mononuclear cells (PBMCs), obtained at baseline. Receptor source: a human donor with classical Hodgkin lymphoma.

The V gene is TRBV7-2, the J gene TRBJ1-3; no clear D gene. The V gene's germline CDR1 is SGHTA and CDR2 FQGNSA. V was shortened by 6 bases and J by 4 bases, with 10 bases between the two germline ends. The CDR3 length is 13 residues. The chain's CDR3 is CASRVTGGNTIYF. For the CDR3, the DNA is TGTGCCAGCAGGGTGACTGGGGGAAACACCATATATTTT.

This sequence joins TRBV10-3 and TRBJ1-1, with D tentatively TRBD1 (6 bases). Germline CDR1 reads ENHRY; CDR2 reads SYGVKD. The length of the CDR3 is 12 residues. The germline V and J ends were trimmed by 5 bases and 8 bases, with 12 bases remaining between them. CDR3 region: CAISRGDREAFF. In DNA form, the CDR3 reads TGTGCCATCAGTAGAGGAGACAGGGAAGCTTTCTTT.

CDR3 protein: CASCWFGYTF. The CDR3 coding sequence is TGTGCCAGCTGTTGGTTTGGCTACACCTTC. This rearrangement joins TRBV25-1 to TRBJ1-2; D is undetermined. The CDR3 has 10 residues. Germline CDR1 reads MGHDK; CDR2 reads SYGVNS. Trimming pared 8 bases from V and 7 bases from J, leaving 8 bases between.

This clone was counted a single time. The CDR3 sequence is CASSVNRGTDGYTF. The CDR3 DNA reads as TGCGCCAGCAGCGTTAACAGGGGTACGGATGGCTACACCTTC. This chain joins TRBV5-1 and TRBJ1-2, with TRBD1 matching 7 bases. There are 14 residues in the CDR3. Germline V gene data show CDR1 as SGHRS and CDR2 as YFSETQ. V dropped 4 bases and J dropped 6; count of bases not matched to a gene: 9.

The sample holds a few counts of this clone. The chain recombines TRBV19 with TRBJ1-2; a possible D gene is TRBD1 (5 bases). Trimming stripped 8 bases from V and 3 bases from J, with 19 bases between. Germline CDR1 is LNHDA and CDR2 is SQIVND (reference sequence). The CDR3 consists of 15 residues. The CDR3 loop is CASRRGGGDHYGYTF. CDR3 in DNA: TGTGCCAGTCGCCGCGGCGGAGGGGATCACTATGGCTACACCTTC.

The chain recombines TRBV28 with TRBJ1-4; D is undetermined. Germline V lookup: CDR1 MDHEN, CDR2 SYDVKM. The CDR3 covers 11 residues. With 5 bases removed from V and 13 bases from J, the gap between germline ends came to 11 bases. CDR3 sequence (DNA): TGTGCCAGCAGTATTCCGGGAAGACTGTTTTTT. Protein: CASSIPGRLFF. Drawing the rest from reference TRBV28 and TRBJ1-4, the complete variable domain is DVKVTQSSRYLVKRTGEKVFLECVQDMDHENMFWYRQDPGLGLRLIYFSYDVKMKEKGDIPEGYSVSREKKERFSLILESASTNQTSMYLCASSIPGRLFFGSGTQLSVL.

This chain links TRBV18 with TRBJ2-1; perhaps TRBD2 as D (5 bases). The CDR3 totals 15 residues. Trimming removed 6 bases from V and 0 bases from J, with 12 bases in between. The germline gives CDR1 KGHSH, CDR2 LQKENI. In DNA form, the CDR3 reads TGTGCCAGCTCTCCGGACTTGAGCTCCTACAATGAGCAGTTCTTC. Amino acids: CASSPDLSSYNEQFF.

The chain employs TRBV19 and TRBJ2-6; D not resolved. The CDR3 has 15 residues. Trimming stripped 0 bases from V and 4 bases from J, with 7 bases between. Germline CDR1 is LNHDA and CDR2 is SQIVND (reference sequence). In DNA, the CDR3 is TGTGCCAGTAGTATAGATCTATCCGGGGCCAACGTCCTGACTTTC. The encoded protein is CASSIDLSGANVLTF.

V and J are TRBV11-2 and TRBJ2-1, with TRBD2 matching 12 bases. Germline CDR1 and CDR2: SGHAT and FQNNGV. Trimming at V came to 3 bases and at J to 6 bases, leaving 12 bases not matched to a gene. The CDR3 extends over 18 amino acids. Here the CDR3 DNA reads TGTGCCAGCAGCTTTGCTCCCAGAGGACTAGCGGGACCCAATGAGCAGTTCTTC. It specifies CASSFAPRGLAGPNEQFF.

This chain links TRBV14 with TRBJ2-5; weak D call: TRBD1 (7 bases). The ends were cut back, 2 bases at V and 4 bases at J, with 14 bases in the middle. CDR1 is SGHDN, CDR2 FVKESK, per germline. The CDR3 loop spans 15 amino acids. The chain's CDR3 is CASSQLTGRGETQYF. CDR3 DNA: TGTGCCAGCAGCCAATTGACAGGGCGGGGAGAGACCCAGTACTTC.

The chain employs TRBV19 and TRBJ2-7, with D unresolved. CDR3 length equals 16 residues. V lost 6 bases and J 3 bases, leaving 21 bases between the germline ends. CDR1 and CDR2 (germline): LNHDA, SQIVND (reference sequence). CDR3 protein: CASSDGLSALYYEQYF. CDR3 DNA sequence: TGTGCCAGTAGCGACGGGCTATCAGCCCTCTACTACGAGCAGTACTTC.

This sequence joins TRBV5-6 and TRBJ2-5, with 9 nucleotides matching TRBD2. CDR1 is SGHDT, CDR2 YYEEEE, per germline. The length of the CDR3 is 15 residues. Losses at the gene ends were 2 bases for V and 2 bases for J; bases not matched to a gene: 4. Here the CDR3 DNA reads TGTGCCAGCAGCTTTTGGGCGGGAGGGCAAGAGACCCAGTACTTC. Encoded protein: CASSFWAGGQETQYF.

The chain carries TRBV14 and TRBJ1-1; D remains ambiguous. The V end lost 1 base, the J end lost 4 bases, and 13 bases lay between the germline ends. The CDR3 is 15 amino acids. Looked up from germline, CDR1 is SGHDN and CDR2 is FVKESK. In DNA, the CDR3 is TGTGCCAGCAGCCAAGGAACCGCCGGAGGCACTGAAGCTTTCTTT. Amino acids: CASSQGTAGGTEAFF.

The CDR3 DNA reads as TGTGCCAGCACCAAGGTCATCGGGGCCAACGTCCTGACTTTC. It is translated as CASTKVIGANVLTF. The chain is built from TRBV13 and TRBJ2-6, with D unclear. The CDR3 is made up of 14 amino acids. The germline V and J ends were trimmed by 7 bases and 4 bases, with 11 bases remaining between them. Germline-derived CDR1 and CDR2 are PRHDT and FYEKMQ (reference sequence).

The rearrangement uses TRBV28 and TRBJ2-1; TRBD2 matches 15 bases. The CDR3 contains 16 residues. With V trimmed by 3 bases and J by 11 bases, 8 bases remained unmatched. Germline V gene data show CDR1 as MDHEN and CDR2 as SYDVKM. The CDR3 DNA sequence: TGTGCCAGCAGTTTGTTGGGACTAGCGGGAGGTGTGAAGCAGTTCTTC. Encoded protein: CASSLLGLAGGVKQFF.

The V call is TRBV27, the J call TRBJ2-2; D not resolved. Germline V gives CDR1 MNHEY, CDR2 SMNVEV (reference sequence). V lost 5 bases to trimming and J lost 3 bases, with 13 bases between them. The CDR3 is made up of 15 amino acids. CDR3 loop: CASSPSPFYTGELFF. CDR3 nucleotides: TGTGCCAGCAGTCCCTCCCCATTCTACACCGGGGAGCTGTTTTTT.

This chain uses TRBV10-2 with TRBJ1-2; TRBD1 agrees at 8 bases. This CDR3 comprises 14 residues. The V segment lost 7 bases and the J segment 3 bases; nucleotides outside the gene matches: 7. CDR1 is WSHSY, CDR2 SAAADI, per germline. The CDR3 sequence: CASNHLTGDYGYTF. The DNA for the CDR3 is TGCGCCAGCAATCATCTGACAGGGGACTATGGCTACACCTTC.

The chain links TRBV2 to TRBJ1-5, with 8 bases fitting TRBD1. The ends lost 7 bases at V and 6 bases at J; junction bases unmatched: 5. Germline V gene lookup returns CDR1 SNHLY and CDR2 FYNNEI. The CDR3 is 13 residues long. Written as DNA, the CDR3 is TGTGCCAGCACCGGACAGGGCGGTCAGCCCCAGCATTTT. Protein sequence: CASTGQGGQPQHF.

This clone was observed once. This chain connects TRBV4-3 to TRBJ2-3; D is uncertain. Deletions cut 2 bases from V and 4 bases from J, with 13 bases between. Germline V lookup: CDR1 LGHNA, CDR2 YSLEER. The CDR3 is made up of 15 amino acids. The DNA for the CDR3 is TGCGCCAGCAGCCAAACCGTGACAAGTGCAGATACGCAGTATTTT. Its protein is CASSQTVTSADTQYF.

The rearrangement links TRBV5-8 to TRBJ2-3; the D is unclear. This CDR3 contains 16 residues. Per the germline V gene, CDR1 is SGHTS and CDR2 is YDEGEE. Trimming stripped 0 bases from V and 0 bases from J, with 11 bases between. The CDR3 loop reads CASSLVLPSSTDTQYF. The CDR3 DNA reads as TGTGCCAGCAGCTTGGTACTTCCGTCTAGCACAGATACGCAGTATTTT.

The chain recombines TRBV2 with TRBJ2-5, with 7 bases matching TRBD1. V shed 6 bases and J 5 bases; nucleotides not matched to a gene: 12. Germline V gene lookup returns CDR1 SNHLY and CDR2 FYNNEI. This CDR3 contains 15 residues. Written as DNA, the CDR3 is TGTGCCAGCAGCCCCGGGACAGCCCGGGCCGAGACCCAGTACTTC. Encoded protein: CASSPGTARAETQYF. Using reference TRBV2 and TRBJ2-5 for the parts outside the CDR3, the full variable domain is EPEVTQTPSHQVTQMGQEVILRCVPISNHLYFYWYRQILGQKVEFLVSFYNNEISEKSEIFDDQFSVERPDGSNFTLKIRSTKLEDSAMYFCASSPGTARAETQYFGPGTRLLVL.

The chain carries TRBV7-9 and TRBJ2-7; 8 bases match TRBD2. CDR3 length: 12 residues. With V trimmed by 5 bases and J by 6 bases, 3 bases remained unmatched. The germline gives CDR1 SEHNR, CDR2 FQNEAQ (reference sequence). The CDR3 sequence is CASSHTSGEQYF. In nucleotides, the CDR3 is TGTGCCAGCAGCCACACTAGCGGCGAGCAGTACTTC.

This chain uses TRBV19 with TRBJ1-2; D remains unclear. Trimming left V 0 bases short and J 5 bases short, with 19 bases between. Germline CDR1 is LNHDA and CDR2 is SQIVND (reference sequence). The CDR3 sequence is 17 residues long. This chain's CDR3 is CASSIENTPTDPYGYTF. The CDR3 coding sequence is TGTGCCAGTAGTATAGAGAACACCCCGACGGATCCTTATGGCTACACCTTC.

The chain joins TRBV28 to TRBJ1-5, with TRBD1 identical over 9 bases. V lost 6 bases to trimming and J lost 7 bases; unmatched junction nucleotides: 10. Germline values: CDR1 MDHEN, CDR2 SYDVKM. CDR3 size: 15 residues. CDR3 loop: CASSTGTGSVQPQHF. The CDR3 bases are TGTGCCAGCAGCACCGGGACAGGGAGTGTCCAGCCCCAGCATTTT.

The chain links TRBV30 to TRBJ2-6; D not certain. Trimming took 0 bases from V and 1 from J, leaving 7 bases between them. The germline V gene has CDR1 GTSNPN and CDR2 SVGIG (reference sequence). The length of the CDR3 is 15 residues. The CDR3 DNA is TGTGCCTGGAGTGTACTTTGGTCTGGGGCCAACGTCCTGACTTTC. Encoded protein: CAWSVLWSGANVLTF.

The V gene is TRBV7-9, the J gene TRBJ2-7; tentative D call: TRBD1 (5 bases). Germline V CDR1 and CDR2: SEHNR, FQNEAQ (reference sequence). The CDR3 is 14 amino acids. V lost 2 bases, J lost 6 bases, and 14 bases lay in between. The CDR3: CASSLSLGEGEQYF. CDR3 nucleotide sequence: TGTGCCAGCAGCTTAAGTCTAGGGGAAGGCGAGCAGTACTTC.

The CDR3 loop is CASSLSQGSGNTIYF. The CDR3 bases are TGTGCCAGCAGCTTATCACAGGGGTCTGGAAACACCATATATTTT. The chain recombines TRBV11-2 with TRBJ1-3, with 7 bases lining up with TRBD1. Germline CDR1 reads SGHAT; CDR2 reads FQNNGV. The CDR3 spans 15 residues. V lost 2 bases to trimming and J lost 1 base; unmatched junction nucleotides: 2.